The TCR beta chain under discussion was sequenced for a study of T cell therapy after organ transplantation. TCRdb's table, derived via immunoSEQ multiplex PCR, lists solely in-frame clones and lacks some. The table lists a few thousand clones, roughly three quarters of them singletons. Germline lookup yields CDR1 LGHNA and CDR2 YNFKEQ. This CDR3 spans 16 amino acids. Trimming removed 0 bases at V and 9 bases at J, with 19 bases between. This clone was recorded a few times. Its matching antigen is unknown. Study results and limitations: Reconstitution after therapy seemingly combined transferred and product-undetected endogenous clonotypes.

This chain links TRBV4-2 with TRBJ2-3; D gene unclear. The source of this sequence is a human patient who had received a solid organ transplant and had CMV disease. The source material was CD8+ T cells from blood, sampled before autologous CMV-specific T cell therapy. The CDR3 sequence: CASSQDQTFVRVTQYF. As DNA, the CDR3 is TGTGCCAGCAGCCAAGATCAAACATTCGTACGAGTGACGCAGTATTTT.